This T cell receptor beta chain comes out of a study of radiotherapy plus CTLA-4 blockade in lung cancer. Study-wide background: Across the patients, objective responses occurred in 15% to 20%, and disease control in 30% to 40%.

The length of the CDR3 is 15 residues. Looked up from germline, CDR1 is SGHRS and CDR2 is YFSETQ. The junction had 5 bases not matched to a gene; V was cut back by 0 bases and J by 6 bases. The protocol was immunoSEQ multiplex PCR, while the TCRdb copy is restricted to in-frame clones and leaves out a portion. The sample has 26,000 or so clones; 65% to 80% are singletons. A word on this clone: Its matching antigen is unknown.

Study-wide results and caveats: Early clonal dynamics of blood T cells, together with interferon-beta, were reported as the best response predictor.

Specimen: peripheral blood, collected from a patient treated with radiotherapy plus ipilimumab. This chain connects TRBV5-1 to TRBJ1-2; 10 nucleotides agree with TRBD1. The TCR comes from a human donor with non-small cell lung cancer who had stable disease on radiotherapy plus ipilimumab. The CDR3 DNA is TGCGCCAGCAGCTTGGGACAGGGGGCCGGGGATGGCTACACCTTC. Protein product: CASSLGQGAGDGYTF. Full variable domain (rest looked up from reference TRBV5-1 and TRBJ1-2): KAGVTQTPRYLIKTRGQQVTLSCSPISGHRSVSWYQQTPGQGLQFLFEYFSETQRNKGNFPGRFSGRQFSNSRSEMNVSTLELGDSALYLCASSLGQGAGDGYTFGSGTRLTVV.